This T cell receptor (beta chain) was recorded in a study of blood T cell repertoires in COVID-19. Across the study: Samples of COVID-19 (acute and convalescent) were obtained from the United States, Italy and Spain. Sample material is recorded as cDNA or gDNA derived from T cells, B-cell-depleted T cells, or PBMCs.

CDR3 size: 13 residues. Germline values: CDR1 SQVTM, CDR2 ANQGSEA. The J segment lost 5 bases and the V segment lost 6 bases, leaving 8 bases of the junction unmatched. Authors' analysis steps: It was from reference gene primer amplification that nucleated cell counts were estimated. Assay used: immunoSEQ multiplex PCR; TCRdb lists only in-frame clones, some missing. That table supplies the V and J calls and clone size; D and trimming were determined from the DNA. The sample lists about 300,000 clones; approximately 86% were seen once. Sequenced: peripheral blood. The TCR was taken from a man in his late teens or twenties with active or convalescent COVID-19. The chain joins TRBV29-1 to TRBJ1-2; 8 nucleotides line up with TRBD1. The CDR3 is CSVADREGYGYTF. The DNA for the CDR3 is TGCAGCGTCGCGGACAGGGAGGGGTATGGCTACACCTTC.